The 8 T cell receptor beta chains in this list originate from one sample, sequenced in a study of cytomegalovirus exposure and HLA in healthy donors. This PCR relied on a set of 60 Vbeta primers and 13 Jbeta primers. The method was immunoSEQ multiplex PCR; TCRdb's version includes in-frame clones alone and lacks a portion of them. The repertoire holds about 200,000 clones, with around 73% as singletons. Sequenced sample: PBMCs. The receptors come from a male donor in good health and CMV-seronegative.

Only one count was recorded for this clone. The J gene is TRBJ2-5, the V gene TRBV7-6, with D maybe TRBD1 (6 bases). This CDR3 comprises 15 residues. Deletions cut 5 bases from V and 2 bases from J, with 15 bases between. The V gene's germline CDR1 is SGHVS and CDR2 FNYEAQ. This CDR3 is CASSLPGTGQETQYF. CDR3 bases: TGTGCCAGCAGCCTGCCCGGAACAGGGCAAGAGACCCAGTACTTC.

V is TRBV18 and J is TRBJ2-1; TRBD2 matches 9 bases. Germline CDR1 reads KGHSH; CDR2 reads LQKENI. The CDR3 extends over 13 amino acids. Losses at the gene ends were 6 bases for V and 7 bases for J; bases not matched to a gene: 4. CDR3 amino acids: CASSPTSGNEQFF. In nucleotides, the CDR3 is TGTGCCAGCTCGCCTACTAGCGGGAATGAGCAGTTCTTC.

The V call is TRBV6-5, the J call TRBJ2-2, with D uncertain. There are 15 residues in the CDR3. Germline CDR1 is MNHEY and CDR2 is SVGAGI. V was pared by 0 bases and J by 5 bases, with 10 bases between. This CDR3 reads CASSYSKRLTGELFF. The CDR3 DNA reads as TGTGCCAGCAGTTACTCGAAGCGCTTAACCGGGGAGCTGTTTTTT.

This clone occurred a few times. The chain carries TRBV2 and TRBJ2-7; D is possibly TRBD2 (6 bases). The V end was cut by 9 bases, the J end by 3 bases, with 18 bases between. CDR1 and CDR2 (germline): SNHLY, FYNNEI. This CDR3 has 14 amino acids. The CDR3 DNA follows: TGTGCCAGTTATAGGGACTCTTCAGACTACGAGCAGTACTTC. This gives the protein CASYRDSSDYEQYF.

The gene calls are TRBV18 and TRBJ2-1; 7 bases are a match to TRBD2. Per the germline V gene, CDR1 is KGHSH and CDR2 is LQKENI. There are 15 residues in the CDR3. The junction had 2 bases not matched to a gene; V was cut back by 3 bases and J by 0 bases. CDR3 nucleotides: TGTGCCAGCTCACCTGTAGCGGGCTCCTACAATGAGCAGTTCTTC. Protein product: CASSPVAGSYNEQFF.

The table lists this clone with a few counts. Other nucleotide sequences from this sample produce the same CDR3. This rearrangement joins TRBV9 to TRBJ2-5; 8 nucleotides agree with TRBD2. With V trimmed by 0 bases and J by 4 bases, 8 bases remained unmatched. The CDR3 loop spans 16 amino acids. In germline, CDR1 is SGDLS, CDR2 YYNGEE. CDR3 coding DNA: TGTGCCAGCAGCGTAGAGACGGGACTAGTGGGAGAGACCCAGTACTTC. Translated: CASSVETGLVGETQYF.

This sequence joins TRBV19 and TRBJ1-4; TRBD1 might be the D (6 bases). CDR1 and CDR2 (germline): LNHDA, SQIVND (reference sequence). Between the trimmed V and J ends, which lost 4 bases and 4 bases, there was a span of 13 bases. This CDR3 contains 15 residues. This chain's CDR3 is CASSSPRGNNEKLFF. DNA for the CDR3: TGTGCCAGTAGTAGCCCGAGGGGGAATAATGAAAAACTGTTTTTT.

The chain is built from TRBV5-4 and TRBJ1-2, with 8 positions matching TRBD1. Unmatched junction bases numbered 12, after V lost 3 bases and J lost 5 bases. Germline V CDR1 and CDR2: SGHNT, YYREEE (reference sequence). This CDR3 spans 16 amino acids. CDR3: CASSSPGAGGGYGYTF. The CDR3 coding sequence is TGTGCCAGCAGCTCCCCCGGGGCAGGGGGCGGGTATGGCTACACCTTC.